This TCR beta chain was sequenced in a study of blood T cell repertoires in COVID-19. The overall study: Material from acute and convalescent COVID-19 was sourced from the United States, Italy and Spain. Nucleic acid was either cDNA or gDNA, and it came from T cells, B-cell-depleted T cells, or PBMCs.

Sequencing was performed with immunoSEQ multiplex PCR; in TCRdb, only in-frame clones are kept and a portion is missing. The table includes approximately 110,000 clones, about 85% detected once. Seattle-derived patients entered the study during active infection and were followed longitudinally. This receptor was taken from a woman of 80 years or more with COVID-19, enrolled during active disease. The sample was peripheral blood.

This chain's CDR3 is CASSPALAGRYEQFF. CDR3 bases: TGTGCCAGCTCACCAGCCTTAGCGGGTCGATACGAGCAGTTCTTC. This chain joins TRBV18 and TRBJ2-1; the match to TRBD2 covers 7 bases. The germline V gene encodes CDR1 KGHSH and CDR2 LQKENI. The J segment lost 10 bases and the V segment lost 2 bases, leaving 11 bases of the junction unmatched. This CDR3 contains 15 residues. Supplemented by reference TRBV18 and TRBJ2-1, the full variable domain reads NAGVMQNPRHLVRRRGQEARLRCSPMKGHSHVYWYRQLPEEGLKFMVYLQKENIIDESGMPKERFSAEFPKEGPSILRIQQVVRGDSAAYFCASSPALAGRYEQFFGPGTRLTVL.